This TCR beta chain was sequenced in a study of vaccination effects on CD4 cells after COVID-19. Study in general: Sampling occurred a median 72 days post second dose, range 14 to 241.

Looked up from germline, CDR1 is MNHEY and CDR2 is SVGEGT. J was trimmed by 3 bases and V by 4 bases; bases with no gene match: 8. CDR3 length: 16 amino acids. It was after around 10 days of culture that CD4+ T cells were isolated. The individual was infected with SARS-CoV-2 between March and December 2020, as confirmed by PCR. All study participants received two doses of BNT162b2 or mRNA-1273 vaccine. IL-2 medium supplanted half the medium on days 3 and 7. The repertoire was sequenced with immunoSEQ multiplex PCR; TCRdb's copy has only in-frame clones and lacks some. The data show around 50,000 clones, around 80% seen once. In regard to this clone: Its target is unknown.

V and J are TRBV6-2 or TRBV6-3 and TRBJ2-7; 11 bases are a match to TRBD2. The sequencing used CD4+ T cells from PBMCs cultured without peptide, collected after COVID-19 vaccination. This TCR was sampled from a human donor who had a prior SARS-CoV-2 infection. The CDR3 DNA sequence: TGTGCCAGCAGTTCCCATGGGACTAGCGGTATCTACGAGCAGTACTTC. Protein product: CASSSHGTSGIYEQYF.